These T cell receptor beta chains were read from a single sample in a study of monozygotic twins with inflammatory bowel disease. TCRdb reprocessed the 5' RACE reads, with one entry per CDR3 protein and no DNA. Across fewer than 110,000 distinct CDR3 sequences, the top ten clones capture roughly 1.9% of the sample. Specimen: blood. All receptors come from a human donor with ulcerative colitis or Crohn's disease, or a healthy co-twin of an affected twin (not recorded which). CDR3s include the opening cysteine and the closing phenylalanine or tryptophan.

V	J	CDR3
TRBV7-2	TRBJ2-2	CASGEGLAVNTGELFF
TRBV20-1	TRBJ1-5	CSARDFLTGGRQPQHF
TRBV12-3/TRBV12-4	TRBJ1-5	CASSFAPRGNQPQHF
TRBV5-1	TRBJ1-2	CASSLLALAEYPYGYTF
TRBV20-1	TRBJ2-7	CSARDSIVTYEQYF
TRBV12-3/TRBV12-4	TRBJ2-3	CASSSLRPSDTQYF
TRBV28	TRBJ2-5	CASRSPSRASGTQYF
TRBV5-4	TRBJ2-5	CASSLGEGRLGTQYF
TRBV11-2	TRBJ2-1	CASSLDPLFGLSGSSYNEQFF
TRBV20-1	TRBJ1-2	CSAFDRGNGYTF
TRBV7-2	TRBJ1-6	CASSQGLSAPLHF
TRBV10-3	TRBJ2-1	CAISKTGKDNEQFF
TRBV13	TRBJ1-1	CASSVPGRRNTEAFF
TRBV11-2	TRBJ2-7	CASSPLAGRSYEQYF
TRBV20-1	TRBJ1-2	CSARARGTGVESNYGYTF
TRBV4-2	TRBJ2-7	CASSQGGGALPYEQYF
TRBV29-1	TRBJ2-2	CRVGEYTGELFF
TRBV14	TRBJ2-1	CASSQAGHTNEQFF
TRBV20-1	TRBJ2-3	CSAKVGAGDTQYF
TRBV20-1	TRBJ2-7	CSASLLGLAGGPYEQYF
TRBV20-1	TRBJ2-1	CSAPVSGGALSYNEQFF
TRBV7-9	TRBJ2-1	CASRDSRGGYNEQFF
TRBV11-2	TRBJ2-4	CASTLRGTGDLAKNIQYF
TRBV20-1	TRBJ2-7	CSATPGRAYEQYF
TRBV10-3	TRBJ2-3	CAIKDSTTDTQYF
TRBV7-2	TRBJ1-1	CASSFPPLNTEAFF
TRBV5-1	TRBJ1-2	CASSSVRGEFNYGYTF
TRBV9	TRBJ1-5	CASSVGYSGGAPQPQHF
TRBV11-2	TRBJ2-4	CASSLMSGKGGIPKNIQYF
TRBV6-1	TRBJ2-7	CASSEGTGGYEQYF
TRBV9	TRBJ2-1	CASSLQVFNEQFF
TRBV27	TRBJ1-4	CASSLHRGLTNEKLFF
TRBV5-4	TRBJ2-3	CASRLAGGLDTQYF
TRBV5-1	TRBJ2-2	CASSLRTGDTGELFF
TRBV7-2	TRBJ2-3	CASSLAPSYADTQYF
TRBV6-1	TRBJ1-1	CASRPDRGGNTEAFF
TRBV29-1	TRBJ1-3	CSATWTAPGNTIYF
TRBV27	TRBJ1-4	CASSLGTVRASEKLFF
TRBV6-2/TRBV6-3	TRBJ2-5	CASRRQGTETQYF
TRBV5-6	TRBJ2-3	CASILGLPSTDTQYF
TRBV6-1	TRBJ1-5	CASASGTGNQPQHF
TRBV5-1	TRBJ2-3	CASSLVSVTDTQYF
TRBV30	TRBJ2-3	CAWSSSGQLGTQYF
TRBV5-1	TRBJ1-2	CASSLEQGFGYTF
TRBV24-1	TRBJ1-2	CATSDTRRRDGYTF
TRBV20-1	TRBJ2-7	CSAPTLAYEQYF
TRBV15	TRBJ1-2	CATSRDIGTGDGYTF
TRBV27	TRBJ2-5	CASSRGRLSQYF
TRBV7-8	TRBJ1-1	CASSWGMNTEAFF
TRBV6-5	TRBJ2-5	CASSFQLAARETQYF
TRBV12-3/TRBV12-4	TRBJ1-5	CASSSPGQGFQRDQPQHF
TRBV3-1	TRBJ1-6	CASSPGDRDNSPLHF
TRBV10-3	TRBJ2-2	CAISVEGTSGELFF
TRBV10-2	TRBJ2-3	CASRAPGQSTDTQYF